This T cell receptor beta chain was documented in a study of blood T cell repertoires in COVID-19. Overall study: Acute-phase and convalescent COVID-19 samples originated in the United States, Italy and Spain. The analysed material was cDNA or gDNA that came from T cells, B-cell-depleted T cells, or PBMCs.

In the study's own analysis: Amplifying reference gene primers gave estimates of nucleated cell counts. Profiling relied on immunoSEQ multiplex PCR, and the TCRdb table lists in-frame clones only, not all of them. V and J calls and clone size are as listed in that table; D and trimming were resolved from the DNA. The sample shows about 59,000 clones, roughly 70% of them seen only once. The specimen was peripheral blood. The sequence was collected from a woman aged 70-85 years with acute or convalescent COVID-19.

The CDR3 spells CASSINVGTDTQYF. The CDR3 DNA sequence: TGTGCCAGTAGTATTAATGTAGGCACAGATACGCAGTATTTT. This rearrangement joins TRBV19 to TRBJ2-3; no clear D. The CDR3 is made up of 14 amino acids. Germline CDR1 LNHDA, CDR2 SQIVND (reference sequence). The V end lost 3 bases, the J end lost 1 base, and 8 bases lay between the germline ends.